Presented here are 11 T cell receptor beta chains from one specimen sequenced in a study of blood T cells in healthy people across ages. Next came a second PCR, run for roughly 6 to 11 cycles, which used a sample-barcoded 5' primer along with a J-beta primer mix. TCRdb reprocessed the 5' RACE reads with MiXCR, giving one entry per CDR3 protein. The sample holds about 720,000 distinct CDR3 sequences, 20% to 25% seen once. The sample consisted of blood. The source is a man in his 70s in good health.

This clonotype showed up just a few times. V gene TRBV6-1 combines with J gene TRBJ1-5, with D uncertain. The CDR3 covers 13 residues. Germline CDR1 reads MNHNS; CDR2 reads SASEGT. V lost 8 bases and J lost 6, with 14 bases in between. The CDR3 is CASQPREGQPQHF. As DNA, the CDR3 is TGTGCCAGCCAGCCCCGGGAGGGTCAGCCCCAGCATTTT.

V and J are TRBV6-1 and TRBJ2-7; D is perhaps TRBD2 (5 bases). The CDR3 totals 15 residues. V was clipped by 6 bases and J by 0 bases, with 15 bases between them. The germline V gene has CDR1 MNHNS and CDR2 SASEGT. This CDR3 reads CASRLGSGSSYEQYV. DNA of the CDR3: TGTGCCAGCAGGCTAGGGAGCGGAAGCTCCTACGAGCAGTACGTC.

The chain uses TRBV18 and TRBJ2-5, with no clear D. Near its end, the DNA agrees better with TRBJ2-1, so the J call may be wrong. The CDR3 contains 13 residues. Germline V gives CDR1 KGHSH, CDR2 LQKENI. The CDR3: CASSPNFYNEQFF. CDR3 DNA: TGTGCCAGCTCACCAAATTTTTACAATGAGCAGTTCTTC.

This CDR3 is CASSWQSGEKLFF. CDR3 nucleotide sequence: TGTGCCAGCAGCTGGCAAAGTGGTGAAAAACTGTTTTTT. The chain joins TRBV11-3 to TRBJ1-4; the D is unclear. V was shortened by 4 bases and J by 7 bases, with 10 bases between the two germline ends. The CDR3 contains 13 residues. Germline V CDR1 and CDR2: SGHNT, YENEEA.

The chain uses TRBV29-1 and TRBJ2-5, with a weak D call TRBD2 (6 bases). The tail of the sequence fits TRBJ2-7 better, so the J call may be wrong. CDR3 size: 14 residues. Germline V lookup: CDR1 SQVTM, CDR2 ANQGSEA. CDR3 region: CSALGRHQVDEQYF. CDR3 bases: TGCAGCGCCCTTGGGAGGCACCAGGTTGACGAGCAGTACTTC.

This rearrangement joins TRBV14 to TRBJ2-3; possible D gene TRBD2, 5 bases. The CDR3 loop spans 14 amino acids. Trimming shortened V by 4 bases and J by 0 bases, and 8 bases separated the two germline ends. Germline V lookup: CDR1 SGHDN, CDR2 FVKESK. The CDR3: CASSRAGSTDTQYF. As DNA, the CDR3 is TGTGCCAGCAGCCGCGCGGGTAGCACAGATACGCAGTATTTT.

The gene calls are TRBV7-2 and TRBJ2-5; D unresolved. This CDR3 contains 15 residues. The V and J ends lost 0 bases and 5 bases respectively, with 13 bases between them. CDR1 SGHTA and CDR2 FQGNSA come from the germline V gene. The CDR3 reads CASSLASSAAETQYF. CDR3 in DNA: TGTGCCAGCAGCTTAGCCTCCTCAGCAGCCGAGACCCAGTACTTC.

The chain couples TRBV6-5 to TRBJ2-1; TRBD2 might be the D (5 bases). Near its end, the DNA agrees better with TRBJ2-7, so the J call may be wrong. The CDR3 consists of 12 residues. Germline V CDR1 and CDR2: MNHEY, SVGAGI. CDR3 DNA sequence: TGTGCCAGCACGGGGTCTGTTAACGAGCAGTACTTC. Its protein product is CASTGSVNEQYF.

This clonotype was seen a handful of times. The chain is built from TRBV30 and TRBJ1-2; 8 bases line up with TRBD1. The V gene end was trimmed by 3 bases and the J gene end by 8 bases; junction bases not matched to a gene: 8. Per germline, CDR1 GTSNPN and CDR2 SVGIG (reference sequence). There are 13 residues in the CDR3. The CDR3 sequence: CAWSRGQGEGYTF. The DNA of the CDR3 is TGTGCCTGGAGCCGAGGACAGGGCGAGGGCTACACCTTC. The full variable domain, rest sourced from reference TRBV30 and TRBJ1-2, is SQTIHQWPATLVQPVGSPLSLECTVEGTSNPNLYWYRQAAGRGLQLLFYSVGIGQISSEVPQNLSASRPQDRQFILSSKKLLLSDSGFYLCAWSRGQGEGYTFGSGTRLTVV.

The chain joins TRBV24-1 to TRBJ2-5; no firm D call. The CDR3 runs 14 residues. Trimming shortened V by 0 bases and J by 9 bases, and 13 bases separated the two germline ends. Germline V gene data show CDR1 as KGHDR and CDR2 as SFDVKD. The CDR3, as DNA: TGTGCCACCAGTGATTTGCTAGGTTCCGCGGCCCAGTACTTC. Translation: CATSDLLGSAAQYF.

The CDR3 bases are TGTGCCAGCAGCCAAAATATAGCCGCCTACGAGCAGTACTTC. Translating gives CASSQNIAAYEQYF. This chain joins TRBV3-1 and TRBJ2-5, with no clear D. The J call may be faulty, since TRBJ2-7 better matches the DNA end. The CDR3 has 14 amino acids. Looked up from germline, CDR1 is LGHDT and CDR2 is YNNKEL (reference sequence).